This T cell receptor (beta chain) was profiled in a study of blood T cell repertoires in COVID-19. On the study more broadly: The samples span acute and convalescent COVID-19 from the United States, Italy and Spain. Nucleic acid was either cDNA or gDNA, and it came from T cells, B-cell-depleted T cells, or PBMCs.

As originally analysed: It was from reference gene primer amplification that nucleated cell counts were estimated. Libraries were prepared by immunoSEQ multiplex PCR; TCRdb keeps only in-frame clonotypes and omits some of them. For V, J and clone size, that table is used; D and trimming come from the DNA. Of more than 95,000 clones in the sample, roughly nine tenths were seen once. Per germline, CDR1 ENHRY and CDR2 SYGVKD. The length of the CDR3 is 15 residues. The V and J ends lost 5 bases and 7 bases, in that order; junction bases with no gene match: 8. The source of this sequence is a human donor in a cohort sampled during active COVID-19. The sequenced material came from peripheral blood. The rearrangement joins TRBV10-3 to TRBJ2-4; 10 bases fit TRBD1. CDR3 in amino acids: CAISPTGGDRNIQYF. The DNA of the CDR3 is TGTGCCATCAGTCCGACAGGGGGCGATCGGAACATTCAGTACTTC.